This TCR beta chain was obtained from a study of human T cells and chemical hapten exposure. Study details: Skin on the upper inner arm, roughly 2 cm by roughly 2 cm in size, was sensitized with 2% DPC. Women made up most patients, who had alopecia areata, totalis or universalis.

TCRdb re-derived calls from the RACE reads in MiXCR, one entry per CDR3 protein. Among roughly 90,000 distinct CDR3 sequences listed, roughly a tenth were seen once. The CDR3 totals 17 residues. Germline CDR1 SEHNR, CDR2 FQNEAQ (reference sequence). Comment on this clonotype: No antigen is known for it. The junction departs from germline at one end; a sequencing error may be responsible.

The study, taken as a whole, reports: Against controls, expanded TCRs gave rise to significantly more large CDR3 similarity clusters. TCRs exceeding a frequency of 1 in 1000 stayed unchanged under DPC sensitization.

Time point indicated: patch test 3, about 24 weeks after DPC sensitization. The sample's treatment: therapeutic diphenylcyclopropenone sensitization with weekly scalp DPC. The sequence was obtained from a woman in her twenties or thirties with alopecia areata. Some clones in this sample may be carry-over from other donors' samples. J is TRBJ2-3 and V is TRBV7-9, with 11 bases fitting TRBD1. The source was whole blood, collected in connection with sensitization to the hapten diphenylcyclopropenone (DPC). The CDR3 nucleotides read TGTGCCAGCAGTCGCGGACAGGGGGCTTTTCTCGCAGATACGCAGAATTTT. As protein: CASSRGQGAFLADTQNF.